The 30 T cell receptor beta chains below were found in one sample sequenced in a study of shared clonotypes between healthy human individuals (dated by TCRdb to 2020 to 2021). Library prep was done by the immunoSEQ multiplex PCR assay. TCRdb stores this immuneACCESS table with in-frame sequences only. Part of the clones is absent; in the studies checked, under half of the shortfall reflects unresolved V genes, and no reason is known for the rest. The sample table shows under 2,500,000 clones, and about 94% are seen once. Around 0.13% of the sample is in the top ten clones. Sequenced material: naive CD4+ T cells sorted from blood. The cell subset or site tag for this specimen amounts to: CD45RA+ positively selected. These receptors all stem from a man aged 18 to 35 in good health.

The chain has TRBV7-8 and TRBJ2-3; the match to TRBD1 covers 9 bases. Germline assignment: CDR1 SGHVS and CDR2 FQNEAQ. The CDR3 is made up of 19 amino acids. Losses at the gene ends were 2 bases for V and 6 bases for J; bases not matched to a gene: 18. CDR3 amino acids: CASSLNYYTGSGTGDTQYF. DNA of the CDR3: TGTGCCAGCAGCTTAAATTATTACACGGGCTCCGGGACAGGGGATACGCAGTATTTT.

CDR3 amino acids: CAIRDGENTEAFF. CDR3 DNA: TGTGCCATCAGGGACGGCGAGAACACTGAAGCTTTCTTT. The J gene is TRBJ1-1, the V gene TRBV10-3; D gene uncertain. The CDR3 has 13 residues. Germline V gives CDR1 ENHRY, CDR2 SYGVKD. V was clipped by 6 bases and J by 1 base, with 9 bases between them.

The CDR3 DNA sequence: TGTGCCAGCAGCAAACCAGGGGACTCTGGAAACACCATATATTTT. It yields the protein CASSKPGDSGNTIYF. This chain connects TRBV6-5 to TRBJ1-3, with D perhaps matching TRBD1 (6 bases). V shed 6 bases and J shed 0 bases, with 12 bases lying between them. This CDR3 spans 15 amino acids. Germline assignment: CDR1 MNHEY and CDR2 SVGAGI.

The rearrangement joins TRBV19 to TRBJ1-1, with TRBD1 matching 8 bases. J gave up 0 bases and V 3 bases, and 0 bases lay outside the gene matches. Looked up from germline, CDR1 is LNHDA and CDR2 is SQIVND (reference sequence). There are 14 residues in the CDR3. The CDR3 region has the DNA TGTGCCAGTAGTATGGACAGGGTGAACACTGAAGCTTTCTTT. As protein: CASSMDRVNTEAFF.

The gene calls are TRBV29-1 and TRBJ2-1; D unresolved. Germline V gives CDR1 SQVTM, CDR2 ANQGSEA. This CDR3 is built from 10 residues. With 4 bases removed from V and 7 bases from J, the gap between germline ends came to 5 bases. The CDR3 loop is CSVVRNEQFF. In DNA form, the CDR3 reads TGCAGCGTTGTAAGGAATGAGCAGTTCTTC.

The chain uses TRBV5-4 and TRBJ1-1, with 12 bases lining up with TRBD1. The CDR3 loop spans 15 amino acids. Per germline, CDR1 SGHNT and CDR2 YYREEE (reference sequence). Losses at the gene ends were 1 base for V and 7 bases for J; bases not matched to a gene: 5. CDR3 nucleotides: TGTGCCAGCAGCTTGCGGGACAGGGGGCAGGGTGAAGCTTTCTTT. This translates into CASSLRDRGQGEAFF.

The V and J genes are TRBV6-1 and TRBJ2-6; 8 bases align to TRBD1. Germline V gives CDR1 MNHNS, CDR2 SASEGT. This CDR3 has 15 amino acids. Unmatched junction bases numbered 0, after V lost 1 base and J lost 4 bases. The CDR3 protein is CASSEGTGGANVLTF. DNA for the CDR3: TGTGCCAGCAGTGAAGGGACAGGGGGGGCCAACGTCCTGACTTTC.

This chain connects TRBV4-1 to TRBJ1-1; D gene unclear. V was pared by 2 bases and J by 4 bases, with 17 bases between. Germline V gene data show CDR1 as MGHRA and CDR2 as YSYEKL. The CDR3 loop spans 16 amino acids. The CDR3: CASSQFRPPRSTEAFF. The CDR3 nucleotides read TGCGCCAGCAGCCAATTCAGGCCTCCAAGGAGCACTGAAGCTTTCTTT.

This chain joins TRBV5-4 and TRBJ2-2; 11 bases map to TRBD2. The CDR3 consists of 20 residues. Unmatched junction bases numbered 25, after V lost 10 bases and J lost 5 bases. Germline CDR1 and CDR2: SGHNT and YYREEE (reference sequence). The CDR3: CASTGGTSSGRPRGTGELFF. Written as DNA, the CDR3 is TGTGCCTCTACGGGGGGAACGTCTAGCGGGAGGCCAAGGGGTACCGGGGAGCTGTTTTTT. Using reference TRBV5-4 and TRBJ2-2 for the parts outside the CDR3, the full variable domain is ETGVTQSPTHLIKTRGQQVTLRCSSQSGHNTVSWYQQALGQGPQFIFQYYREEENGRGNFPPRFSGLQFPNYSSELNVNALELDDSALYLCASTGGTSSGRPRGTGELFFGEGSRLTVL.

The V and J genes are TRBV6-6 and TRBJ2-1; D is unresolved. Trimming shortened V by 0 bases and J by 8 bases, and 14 bases separated the two germline ends. Germline lookup yields CDR1 MNHNY and CDR2 SVGAGI (reference sequence). The CDR3 length is 15 residues. The CDR3 DNA sequence: TGTGCCAGCAGTTACTCGATCTACCCCCTGCATGAGCAGTTCTTC. Translation gives CASSYSIYPLHEQFF.

The chain links TRBV19 to TRBJ1-3, with 7 bases fitting TRBD1. This CDR3 region has 18 residues. V was clipped by 3 bases and J by 0 bases; unmatched bases: 11. CDR1 and CDR2 from the germline V gene are LNHDA and SQIVND (reference sequence). The CDR3 sequence is CASSIDNPGTVSGNTIYF. DNA for the CDR3: TGTGCCAGTAGTATTGATAATCCCGGGACAGTCTCTGGAAACACCATATATTTT. Filled out from reference TRBV19 and TRBJ1-3, the complete variable domain reads DGGITQSPKYLFRKEGQNVTLSCEQNLNHDAMYWYRQDPGQGLRLIYYSQIVNDFQKGDIAEGYSVSREKKESFPLTVTSAQKNPTAFYLCASSIDNPGTVSGNTIYFGEGSWLTVV.

The chain couples TRBV6-5 to TRBJ2-7; D is possibly TRBD1 (6 bases). V gave up 6 bases and J gave up 2 bases, with 11 bases separating them. This CDR3 is 13 amino acids long. The V gene's germline CDR1 is MNHEY and CDR2 SVGAGI. CDR3 DNA: TGTGCCAGCAGAGAAGGGACAACCTACGAGCAGTACTTC. It is translated as CASREGTTYEQYF.

The V gene is TRBV5-4, the J gene TRBJ2-1; D gene ambiguous. This CDR3 region has 13 residues. Germline CDR1 SGHNT, CDR2 YYREEE (reference sequence). Trimming removed 0 bases at V and 14 bases at J, with 15 bases between. CDR3: CASSLDPGEVEFF. The CDR3 nucleotides are TGTGCCAGCAGCTTGGACCCTGGTGAAGTAGAGTTCTTC.

The chain carries TRBV28 and TRBJ1-5; 8 bases are shared with TRBD1. The J segment lost 11 bases and the V segment lost 5 bases, leaving 14 bases of the junction unmatched. The CDR3 consists of 15 residues. The V gene's germline CDR1 is MDHEN and CDR2 SYDVKM. The CDR3 sequence: CASSPIQGAPRAQHF. For the CDR3, the DNA is TGTGCCAGCAGTCCAATTCAGGGGGCCCCACGGGCCCAGCATTTT.

Here the CDR3 reads CASSKLGPGGELFF. The DNA for the CDR3 is TGTGCCAGCAGCAAACTAGGTCCGGGCGGGGAGCTGTTTTTT. The rearrangement links TRBV7-2 to TRBJ2-2; weak D call: TRBD2 (5 bases). The CDR3 extends over 14 amino acids. CDR1 is SGHTA, CDR2 FQGNSA, per germline. Trimming cost V 5 bases and J 7 bases, with 14 bases left between them.

CDR3 sequence (DNA): TGTGCCAGCACCTCCCGGGACGGACTTTACGAGCAGTACTTC. Protein sequence: CASTSRDGLYEQYF. This sequence joins TRBV13 and TRBJ2-7; the D call may be TRBD1 or TRBD2 (5 bases each). The V gene lost 7 bases and the J gene lost 4 bases, with 17 bases spanning the gap. This CDR3 is built from 14 residues. The germline CDR1 and CDR2 sequences are PRHDT and FYEKMQ (reference sequence).

The chain links TRBV7-9 to TRBJ2-1, with 9 nucleotides matching TRBD2. The CDR3 spans 16 residues. Germline CDR1 is SEHNR and CDR2 is FQNEAQ (reference sequence). With V trimmed by 3 bases and J by 2 bases, 5 bases remained unmatched. The CDR3: CASSFSGRLAYNEQFF. The CDR3 nucleotides read TGTGCCAGCAGCTTTAGCGGGAGACTCGCCTACAATGAGCAGTTCTTC.

For the CDR3, the DNA is TGTGCCAGCAGCCTAACAGACTACACTGAAGCTTTCTTT. Encoded protein: CASSLTDYTEAFF. This chain connects TRBV5-6 to TRBJ1-1; D is ambiguous. This CDR3 has 13 amino acids. Trimming shortened V by 4 bases and J by 3 bases, and 10 bases separated the two germline ends. Germline V lookup: CDR1 SGHDT, CDR2 YYEEEE.

J is TRBJ2-1 and V is TRBV10-3; the D gene could be TRBD1 or TRBD2 (5 bases each). Deletions cut 10 bases from V and 4 bases from J, with 14 bases between. CDR1 is ENHRY and CDR2 is SYGVKD in the germline V gene. The CDR3 consists of 13 residues. CDR3 bases: TGTGCCACCGCCGGGACCGCTTACAATGAGCAGTTCTTC. This gives the protein CATAGTAYNEQFF.

The V call is TRBV7-4, the J call TRBJ2-7; 7 positions agree with TRBD2. Germline-derived CDR1 and CDR2 are SGHVT and SQSDAQ. The junction had 4 bases not matched to a gene; V was cut back by 5 bases and J by 3 bases. The CDR3 covers 13 residues. Here the CDR3 reads CASSRLADYEQYF. As DNA, the CDR3 is TGTGCCAGCAGCAGGCTAGCGGACTACGAGCAGTACTTC.

As for this clone: This sample includes further DNA sequences coding for the same CDR3. J is TRBJ1-5 and V is TRBV18; 8 nucleotides line up with TRBD1. CDR1 KGHSH and CDR2 LQKENI come from the germline V gene. V shed 3 bases, J shed 4 bases, and the junction held 2 bases outside the gene matches. This CDR3 region has 14 residues. The CDR3 here is CASSPQGANQPQHF. For the CDR3, the DNA is TGTGCCAGCTCACCCCAGGGGGCGAATCAGCCCCAGCATTTT.

This chain joins TRBV5-1 and TRBJ2-3; 12 nucleotides agree with TRBD2. V shed 1 base, J shed 4 bases, and the junction held 4 bases outside the gene matches. The CDR3 consists of 16 residues. The germline CDR1 and CDR2 sequences are SGHRS and YFSETQ. CDR3 loop: CASSLTSGGKADTQYF. The CDR3 nucleotides are TGCGCCAGCAGCTTGACTAGCGGGGGGAAAGCAGATACGCAGTATTTT.

The CDR3 nucleotides read TGTGCCAGCAGTGATCAGGGGCTGGTTAGCAATCAGCCCCAGCATTTT. It encodes CASSDQGLVSNQPQHF. The chain links TRBV6-1 to TRBJ1-5; a weak D match, TRBD1 (6 bases). V lost 3 bases and J 0 bases, leaving 12 bases between the germline ends. Looked up from germline, CDR1 is MNHNS and CDR2 is SASEGT. The CDR3 has 16 residues.

The chain couples TRBV11-2 to TRBJ2-3, with TRBD1 matching over 12 bases. The V gene's germline CDR1 is SGHAT and CDR2 FQNNGV. The CDR3 runs to 20 residues. The V segment lost 0 bases and the J segment 4 bases; nucleotides outside the gene matches: 14. The CDR3 nucleotides read TGTGCCAGCAGCTTAGATCAGAGGGACAGGGGGCGAAGATGGGCAGATACGCAGTATTTT. This encodes CASSLDQRDRGRRWADTQYF.

The chain combines TRBV5-8 with TRBJ1-5; D gene uncertain. The germline V gene has CDR1 SGHTS and CDR2 YDEGEE. This CDR3 spans 16 amino acids. V lost 0 bases and J 0 bases, leaving 10 bases between the germline ends. Written as DNA, the CDR3 is TGTGCCAGCAGCTTGGCGGGCCCAGTTAGCAATCAGCCCCAGCATTTT. This gives the protein CASSLAGPVSNQPQHF. Complete variable domain (other parts from reference TRBV5-8 and TRBJ1-5): EAGVTQSPTHLIKTRGQQATLRCSPISGHTSVYWYQQALGLGLQFLLWYDEGEERNRGNFPPRFSGRQFPNYSSELNVNALELEDSALYLCASSLAGPVSNQPQHFGDGTRLSIL.

This sequence joins TRBV6-5 and TRBJ2-1, with a weak D call TRBD2 (5 bases). The germline gives CDR1 MNHEY, CDR2 SVGAGI. V was pared by 4 bases and J by 0 bases, with 10 bases between. The CDR3 is made up of 15 amino acids. This CDR3 is CASSLNGVSYNEQFF. CDR3 in DNA: TGTGCCAGCAGTTTAAACGGGGTCTCCTACAATGAGCAGTTCTTC.

The V gene is TRBV29-1, the J gene TRBJ2-7; D perhaps matches TRBD1 (6 bases). Trimming left V 5 bases short and J 4 bases short, with 15 bases between. Germline V gene data show CDR1 as SQVTM and CDR2 as ANQGSEA. This CDR3 has 13 amino acids. The CDR3 DNA sequence: TGCAGCGTTCGCAGGGGAACAACTTACGAGCAGTACTTC. Translation gives CSVRRGTTYEQYF.

CDR3: CASSLAGGTGELFF. The CDR3 region has the DNA TGTGCCAGCAGCTTAGCAGGGGGTACCGGGGAGCTGTTTTTT. This chain uses TRBV7-8 with TRBJ2-2; perhaps TRBD1 as D (6 bases). The germline gives CDR1 SGHVS, CDR2 FQNEAQ. V lost 0 bases, J lost 5 bases, and 7 bases lay in between. The CDR3 sequence is 14 residues long.

The chain carries TRBV6-5 and TRBJ1-2; D not resolved. Germline CDR1 is MNHEY and CDR2 is SVGAGI. V gave up 8 bases and J gave up 9 bases, with 16 bases separating them. The length of the CDR3 is 12 residues. As DNA, the CDR3 is TGTGCCAGCGGGGTATTAGGGAAGCGCTACACCTTC. As protein: CASGVLGKRYTF.

In DNA, the CDR3 is TGTGCCTGGAGTGTACGACAGGAGAACACTGAAGCTTTCTTT. Its protein is CAWSVRQENTEAFF. This chain uses TRBV30 with TRBJ1-1; weak D call: TRBD1 (6 bases). Germline V gene lookup returns CDR1 GTSNPN and CDR2 SVGIG (reference sequence). The CDR3 spans 14 residues. Trimming removed 0 bases at V and 1 base at J, with 9 bases between.